The clone carrying this TCR beta chain appeared a few times. Its antigen remains unknown. The sample is drawn from a study of cytomegalovirus exposure and HLA in healthy donors. General observations from the study: Associated with HLA alleles at 0.05 false discovery rate in a later analysis were over 15,000 TCR beta sequences. In all likelihood, a cluster of highly shared sequence variants was a sequencing artifact. The study dropped some indistinguishable V segments, TRBV6-2 and TRBV6-3 among them.

Germline CDR1 reads WSHSY; CDR2 reads SAAADI. The CDR3 is 15 amino acids. V lost 7 bases to trimming and J lost 5 bases; unmatched junction nucleotides: 7. PCR primers comprised 60 Vbeta and 13 Jbeta primers. The table came from immunoSEQ multiplex PCR; TCRdb's copy has only in-frame clones and leaves some out. The sample contains about 190,000 clones, approximately 80% of which appear only once. Sample: PBMCs. The chain carries TRBV10-2 and TRBJ2-5; 13 positions match TRBD2. The sequence was obtained from a woman between 18 and 29 years old in good health and CMV-seropositive. The CDR3 DNA sequence: TGCGCCAGCAAACTAGCGGGGGGGCCGGCGGAGACCCAGTACTTC. This encodes CASKLAGGPAETQYF.